The 17 T cell receptor beta chains given below trace back to one sample, sequenced in a study of blood T cells in healthy people across ages. Then a second PCR, running roughly 7 to 12 cycles, was carried out with a sample-barcoded 5' primer and a J-beta primer mix. In TCRdb, the 5' RACE reads were re-called with MiXCR into one record per CDR3 protein. The sample carries over 1,500,000 distinct CDR3 sequences, approximately 40% recorded once. The sequenced sample consisted of blood. Receptors originate from a human donor in good health.

This clonotype occurred a few times. The V and J genes are TRBV10-3 and TRBJ1-5; perhaps TRBD1 as D (6 bases). Germline CDR1 ENHRY, CDR2 SYGVKD. There are 20 residues in the CDR3. Trimming shortened V by 0 bases and J by 2 bases, and 23 bases separated the two germline ends. The CDR3 is CAISESPLSTGPRGNQPQHF. CDR3 sequence (DNA): TGTGCCATCAGTGAGTCCCCCCTATCCACAGGGCCGCGGGGCAATCAGCCCCAGCATTTT.

In nucleotides, the CDR3 is TGTGCCAGCAGCTTTAGGGGGGCCTCTAATAGCAATCAGCCCCAGCATTTT. Translating it yields CASSFRGASNSNQPQHF. The chain joins TRBV5-5 to TRBJ1-5; possibly TRBD1 for D (6 bases). Germline lookup yields CDR1 SGHKS and CDR2 YYEKEE (reference sequence). Trimming removed 2 bases at V and 0 bases at J, with 15 bases between. There are 17 residues in the CDR3.

This clonotype was detected ten times or more. V is TRBV4-1 and J is TRBJ1-6; D is undetermined. The CDR3 runs 13 residues. Trimming removed 0 bases from V and 8 bases from J, with 5 bases in between. CDR1 is MGHRA, CDR2 YSYEKL, per germline. The CDR3 reads CASSQDVDSPLHF. For the CDR3, the DNA is TGCGCCAGCAGCCAAGATGTGGATTCACCCCTCCACTTT.

The chain has TRBV28 and TRBJ2-5, with a tentative D call TRBD1 (5 bases). V was cut by 10 bases and J by 2 bases, with 14 bases left in between. Germline CDR1 MDHEN, CDR2 SYDVKM. This CDR3 is 13 amino acids long. The CDR3 protein is CATSDTAQETQYF. In nucleotides, the CDR3 is TGTGCCACCTCGGACACAGCACAAGAGACCCAGTACTTC.

The chain uses TRBV27 and TRBJ2-2; tentatively, D is TRBD1 (6 bases). In germline, CDR1 is MNHEY, CDR2 SMNVEV (reference sequence). The CDR3 has 16 amino acids. Deletions cut 5 bases from V and 6 bases from J, with 19 bases between. In DNA, the CDR3 is TGTGCCAGCAGTCCTCTTTTGGGACAAAGGGCCGGGGAGCTGTTTTTT. Its protein product is CASSPLLGQRAGELFF.

This clonotype was detected once. This chain connects TRBV7-2 to TRBJ2-7, with D possibly TRBD2 on 6 matching bases. V dropped 5 bases and J dropped 0 bases, with 17 bases sitting between them. The CDR3 runs to 16 residues. The germline V gene encodes CDR1 SGHTA and CDR2 FQGNSA. The chain's CDR3 is CASSRSVAVSSYEQYF. The CDR3 DNA reads TGTGCCAGCAGCCGTTCTGTAGCGGTCAGCTCCTACGAGCAGTACTTC.

In DNA form, the CDR3 reads TGTGCCAGCAGCAACGGACTAGCGATTTACAATGAGCAGTTCTTC. It specifies CASSNGLAIYNEQFF. The chain joins TRBV7-2 to TRBJ2-1; 9 nucleotides line up with TRBD2. Germline CDR1 is SGHTA and CDR2 is FQGNSA. Trimming took 5 bases from V and 4 from J; bases not matched to a gene: 6. This CDR3 is 15 amino acids long.

This chain connects TRBV11-2 to TRBJ2-3; 10 nucleotides align to TRBD2. This CDR3 is built from 16 residues. V lost 5 bases to trimming and J lost 2 bases; unmatched junction nucleotides: 7. Looked up from germline, CDR1 is SGHAT and CDR2 is FQNNGV. The CDR3 here is CASSLSGGIYTDTQYF. DNA for the CDR3: TGTGCCAGCAGCCTTAGCGGGGGGATATACACAGATACGCAGTATTTT.

This chain connects TRBV15 to TRBJ2-3; D gene uncertain. Germline V gives CDR1 LNHNV, CDR2 YYDKDF (reference sequence). The CDR3 covers 17 residues. V gave up 0 bases and J gave up 0 bases, with 13 bases separating them. In DNA, the CDR3 is TGTGCCACCAGCAGAGATCTAAGGCCCACTAGCACAGATACGCAGTATTTT. Translated: CATSRDLRPTSTDTQYF.

This chain joins TRBV28 and TRBJ1-5; D is perhaps TRBD1 (5 bases). Trimming took 3 bases from V and 7 from J, leaving 19 bases between them. The CDR3 is 16 residues long. Looked up from germline, CDR1 is MDHEN and CDR2 is SYDVKM. The CDR3 protein is CASSLPSGIRRQPQHF. The CDR3 nucleotides read TGTGCCAGCAGTTTGCCCTCAGGGATCAGAAGACAGCCCCAGCATTTT.

The rearrangement uses TRBV13 and TRBJ1-6, with TRBD1 matching over 9 bases. CDR3 length equals 16 residues. Trimming cost V 3 bases and J 4 bases; bases outside gene matches: 4. CDR1 is PRHDT, CDR2 FYEKMQ, per germline (reference sequence). The CDR3 sequence is CASSFTGTGYNSPLHF. Written as DNA, the CDR3 is TGTGCCAGCAGCTTCACCGGGACAGGGTATAATTCACCCCTCCACTTT.

The V and J genes are TRBV29-1 and TRBJ1-1, with unresolved D. The CDR3 totals 12 residues. Germline values: CDR1 SQVTM, CDR2 ANQGSEA. Trimming took 0 bases from V and 8 from J, leaving 10 bases between them. The CDR3 protein is CSVEDAGLEAFF. CDR3 nucleotide sequence: TGCAGCGTTGAAGACGCTGGCCTCGAAGCTTTCTTT.

The V call is TRBV5-5, the J call TRBJ2-1; D ambiguous. Germline V gene sequence: CDR1 SGHKS, CDR2 YYEKEE (reference sequence). Trimming left V 5 bases short and J 12 bases short, with 18 bases between. CDR3 size: 13 residues. The CDR3 DNA sequence: TGTGCCAGCAGTCTCTCTCCGCCTATCGGGCAGTTCTTC. Protein: CASSLSPPIGQFF. Based on the CDR3 plus reference TRBV5-5 and TRBJ2-1, the full variable domain is DAGVTQSPTHLIKTRGQQVTLRCSPISGHKSVSWYQQVLGQGPQFIFQYYEKEERGRGNFPDRFSARQFPNYSSELNVNALLLGDSALYLCASSLSPPIGQFFGPGTRLTVL.

The chain uses TRBV12-3 or TRBV12-4 and TRBJ1-2; no clear D gene. CDR3 length: 11 residues. Trimming removed 3 bases from V and 14 bases from J, with 13 bases in between. CDR3 DNA: TGTGCCAGCAGTTTGGCCGGTCGTAGAACCTTC. Translating it yields CASSLAGRRTF.

This sequence joins TRBV5-1 and TRBJ2-1, with D perhaps TRBD2 (6 bases). This CDR3 has 14 amino acids. V lost 1 base to trimming and J lost 7 bases, with 12 bases between them. Germline-derived CDR1 and CDR2 are SGHRS and YFSETQ. Here the CDR3 reads CASSLTTSLNEQFF. CDR3 in DNA: TGCGCCAGCAGCTTGACGACTAGTTTGAATGAGCAGTTCTTC.

This clonotype was observed a few times. The chain joins TRBV7-9 to TRBJ1-2, with TRBD1 as a possible D gene (6 bases). This CDR3 comprises 13 residues. Germline V lookup: CDR1 SEHNR, CDR2 FQNEAQ (reference sequence). The V end was cut by 3 bases, the J end by 8 bases, with 13 bases between. The CDR3 DNA sequence: TGTGCCAGCAGCTTGGGACACGGTGGCGGCTACACCTTC. It yields the protein CASSLGHGGGYTF.

This clonotype has just a few counts. The chain couples TRBV4-2 to TRBJ2-3; no firm D call. Germline V gene data show CDR1 as LGHNA and CDR2 as YNFKEQ. The V end was cut by 3 bases, the J end by 3 bases, with 13 bases between. The CDR3 loop spans 15 amino acids. CDR3: CASSQKPSETDTQYF. The CDR3 nucleotides are TGTGCCAGCAGCCAGAAGCCCAGCGAGACAGATACGCAGTATTTT.